In its sample, the clone carrying this TCR beta chain was seen many times. Its antigen is still unknown. The sample comes from a study of regulatory T cells in long-lasting Graves disease. The study, taken as a whole, reports: Possibly, too few samples lowered accuracy.

Combining iRepertoire HTBI primers with Arm-PCR of CDR3 regions, the authors built TCR beta libraries. TCRdb recomputed calls from the multiplex PCR reads with MiXCR, one row per CDR3 protein. The sample holds some 370,000 distinct CDR3 sequences; less than 30% are singletons and the top ten take around 30%. Time point given: persistent/refractory GD, antithyroid drugs over 5 years with positive TRAb. With RNA extracted from PBMCs as input, the TCR library was made. CDR3 size: 16 residues. From germline, CDR1 is SGHAT and CDR2 FQNNGV. Trimming cost V 5 bases and J 2 bases; bases outside gene matches: 10.

The source was peripheral blood mononuclear cells (PBMCs), collected when the disease was refractory, from a patient treated with antithyroid drugs. This clonotype was sampled from a woman aged 40 to 50 with Graves disease. The chain links TRBV11-2 to TRBJ2-7; 9 bases map to TRBD1. The CDR3 spells CASSPWGQGITYEQYF. CDR3 bases: TGTGCCAGCAGCCCCTGGGGACAGGGAATTACCTACGAGCAGTACTTC.